A single sample gave rise to the 30 T cell receptor beta chains below, sequenced in a study of blood T cell repertoires in COVID-19. Sequenced by immunoSEQ multiplex PCR; TCRdb stores in-frame clones only, minus some. The sample contains around 250,000 clones, roughly 88% of which appear only once. The sequenced sample consisted of PBMCs or T cells enriched from blood (not recorded which). The source is a woman aged 50 to 60 who had recovered from COVID-19.

The chain recombines TRBV20-1 with TRBJ2-3; TRBD2 aligns across 9 bases. The V gene's germline CDR1 is DFQATT and CDR2 SNEGSKA (reference sequence). This CDR3 region has 15 residues. The trim removed 3 bases at V and 0 bases at J, leaving 4 bases unmatched. The CDR3: CSASVGTSSTDTQYF. In nucleotides, the CDR3 is TGCAGTGCTAGTGTAGGGACTAGCAGCACAGATACGCAGTATTTT.

This clone was seen only once. J is TRBJ2-3 and V is TRBV30; 8 nucleotides match TRBD2. CDR1 and CDR2 from the germline V gene are GTSNPN and SVGIG (reference sequence). The trim removed 0 bases at V and 0 bases at J, leaving 26 bases unmatched. This CDR3 is 23 amino acids long. CDR3 in DNA: TGTGCCTGGAGTGTACTATCTTCCCTATTAGCGGGAAGAACCCCTTCTAGCACAGATACGCAGTATTTT. It specifies CAWSVLSSLLAGRTPSSTDTQYF.

The chain links TRBV19 to TRBJ1-1; TRBD1 is a possible D gene (5 bases). Germline CDR1 reads LNHDA; CDR2 reads SQIVND (reference sequence). The V and J ends lost 6 bases and 4 bases respectively, with 12 bases between them. The CDR3 is 13 amino acids. CDR3 nucleotide sequence: TGTGCCAGTAGCCCTAGGGGCCGCACTGAAGCTTTCTTT. It translates to CASSPRGRTEAFF.

The chain has TRBV7-2 and TRBJ1-2; TRBD1 aligns across 10 bases. The CDR3 loop spans 15 amino acids. The junction had 8 bases not matched to a gene; V was cut back by 5 bases and J by 5 bases. Per germline, CDR1 SGHTA and CDR2 FQGNSA. The CDR3 region has the DNA TGTGCCAGCAGCAGAGCGGGACAGGGGTCGTATGGCTACACCTTC. Translated: CASSRAGQGSYGYTF.

This rearrangement joins TRBV7-9 to TRBJ1-1, with 7 bases lining up with TRBD1. CDR1 and CDR2 from the germline V gene are SEHNR and FQNEAQ (reference sequence). The CDR3 sequence is 13 residues long. The J segment lost 11 bases and the V segment lost 4 bases, leaving 10 bases of the junction unmatched. DNA of the CDR3: TGTGCCAGCAGCTCACAGGGGTTGGGGGTGGCTTTCTTT. Translation: CASSSQGLGVAFF. Based on the CDR3 plus reference TRBV7-9 and TRBJ1-1, the full variable domain is DTGVSQNPRHKITKRGQNVTFRCDPISEHNRLYWYRQTLGQGPEFLTYFQNEAQLEKSRLLSDRFSAERPKGSFSTLEIQRTEQGDSAMYLCASSSQGLGVAFFGQGTRLTVV.

This chain connects TRBV4-1 to TRBJ1-1, with a possible D match to TRBD1 (5 bases). Trimming removed 0 bases from V and 4 bases from J, with 15 bases in between. The germline gives CDR1 MGHRA, CDR2 YSYEKL. The CDR3 consists of 16 residues. CDR3 sequence reads: CASSQEGAGRITEAFF. The CDR3 region has the DNA TGCGCCAGCAGCCAAGAAGGGGCAGGGCGGATCACTGAAGCTTTCTTT.

The genes are TRBV3-1 (or the pseudogene TRBV3-2) and TRBJ1-1; 7 bases are a match to TRBD1. In germline, CDR1 is LGHDT, CDR2 YNNKEL (reference sequence). The CDR3 covers 13 residues. V lost 0 bases and J lost 10; bases outside the gene matches: 5. CDR3 amino acids: CASSQETGYGAFF. The CDR3 DNA reads TGTGCCAGCAGCCAAGAGACAGGGTATGGAGCTTTCTTT.

The chain combines TRBV7-9 with TRBJ1-5, with TRBD1 as a possible D gene (6 bases). The V gene's germline CDR1 is SEHNR and CDR2 FQNEAQ (reference sequence). The germline V and J ends were trimmed by 4 bases and 3 bases, with 10 bases remaining between them. This CDR3 contains 14 residues. The CDR3: CASSWWDTNQPQHF. CDR3 coding DNA: TGTGCCAGCAGCTGGTGGGACACCAATCAGCCCCAGCATTTT.

The chain carries TRBV29-1 and TRBJ2-2, with 8 bases matching TRBD2. V lost 8 bases to trimming and J lost 2 bases; unmatched junction nucleotides: 10. The CDR3 loop spans 15 amino acids. CDR1 and CDR2 (germline): SQVTM, ANQGSEA. The CDR3 coding sequence is TGCAGCTGCGGGTCGGGAGGGTTTAACACCGGGGAGCTGTTTTTT. As protein: CSCGSGGFNTGELFF.

The genes are TRBV29-1 and TRBJ2-5; D uncertain. Germline lookup yields CDR1 SQVTM and CDR2 ANQGSEA. The CDR3 contains 11 residues. Trimming took off 6 bases at V and 0 bases at J, with 5 bases between the two ends. The CDR3 here is CSVYDQETQYF. DNA for the CDR3: TGCAGCGTATATGACCAAGAGACCCAGTACTTC.

V and J are TRBV6-1 and TRBJ2-3, with TRBD1 matching over 8 bases. V lost 1 base to trimming and J lost 3 bases; unmatched junction nucleotides: 3. The CDR3 has 15 residues. Germline V gene lookup returns CDR1 MNHNS and CDR2 SASEGT. This chain's CDR3 is CASSEDRGTTDTQYF. CDR3 nucleotides: TGTGCCAGCAGTGAAGACAGGGGGACGACAGATACGCAGTATTTT.

The CDR3 reads CASSIRTGGRITGELFF. The CDR3 coding sequence is TGCGCCAGCAGCATAAGGACAGGGGGGAGGATCACCGGGGAGCTGTTTTTT. The genes are TRBV5-1 and TRBJ2-2; 10 nucleotides agree with TRBD1. This CDR3 has 17 residues. CDR1 SGHRS and CDR2 YFSETQ come from the germline V gene. Trimming removed 4 bases from V and 4 bases from J; junction bases left unmatched: 10.

A few counts support this clone. The J gene is TRBJ2-7, the V gene TRBV5-1, with 10 bases fitting TRBD2. CDR1 and CDR2 (germline): SGHRS, YFSETQ. This CDR3 has 19 amino acids. Germline trimming cut 2 bases from V and 2 bases from J; bases unmatched to any gene: 16. The CDR3 nucleotides read TGCGCCAGCAGCTTCTCCCCCCGGCTAGCGGGAGCGGGCGCCTACGAGCAGTACTTC. Translating it yields CASSFSPRLAGAGAYEQYF.

The chain employs TRBV4-1 and TRBJ2-1, with D hard to call. This CDR3 contains 16 residues. Germline values: CDR1 MGHRA, CDR2 YSYEKL. V was trimmed by 7 bases and J by 0 bases, leaving 16 bases between them. The CDR3 spells CASIFEASSSYNEQFF. CDR3 in DNA: TGCGCCAGCATCTTTGAGGCGTCAAGCTCCTACAATGAGCAGTTCTTC.

The chain employs TRBV9 and TRBJ2-5; 8 nucleotides align to TRBD1. Germline V CDR1 and CDR2: SGDLS, YYNGEE. CDR3 length: 14 residues. V gave up 0 bases and J gave up 2 bases; unmatched junction bases: 0. The CDR3 DNA sequence: TGTGCCAGCAGCGTAGGACAGGGGCAAGAGACCCAGTACTTC. Translation: CASSVGQGQETQYF.

Concerning this clone: At one end, the junction sequence differs from germline, possibly due to a read error. The chain has TRBV2 and TRBJ1-2; TRBD1 aligns across 7 bases. CDR3 length: 12 residues. Germline V lookup: CDR1 SNHLY, CDR2 FYNNEI. The CDR3 sequence is CASSASRDSLGF. The CDR3 DNA is TGTGCCAGCAGTGCCTCCCGGGACAGCCTCGGCTTC.

This clone was detected many times. V gene TRBV7-9 combines with J gene TRBJ1-1; D is perhaps TRBD1 (5 bases). The CDR3 consists of 15 residues. The ends were cut back, 6 bases at V and 5 bases at J, with 19 bases in the middle. Germline values: CDR1 SEHNR, CDR2 FQNEAQ (reference sequence). CDR3 loop: CASRPKDRIGTEAFF. In DNA form, the CDR3 reads TGTGCCAGCAGACCTAAAGACAGAATTGGGACTGAAGCTTTCTTT.

The chain uses TRBV5-8 and TRBJ1-1; tentative D call: TRBD1 (5 bases). The CDR3 consists of 13 residues. V lost 3 bases, J lost 0 bases, and 6 bases lay in between. The germline V gene encodes CDR1 SGHTS and CDR2 YDEGEE. CDR3 protein: CASSSTVNTEAFF. In nucleotides, the CDR3 is TGTGCCAGCAGCTCGACAGTGAACACTGAAGCTTTCTTT.

The rearrangement links TRBV5-4 to TRBJ1-2; D is unclear. The CDR3 has 17 amino acids. The ends were cut back, 0 bases at V and 4 bases at J, with 19 bases in the middle. Germline CDR1 is SGHNT and CDR2 is YYREEE (reference sequence). Here the CDR3 DNA reads TGTGCCAGCAGCTTGGGCGGAGGGTCATTAGGACCCTATGGCTACACCTTC. Amino acids: CASSLGGGSLGPYGYTF.

The sample holds one count of this clone. The rearrangement uses TRBV6-1 and TRBJ1-1; D possibly corresponds to TRBD1 (6 bases). V was trimmed by 3 bases and J by 4 bases, leaving 9 bases between them. The CDR3 covers 13 residues. Per germline, CDR1 MNHNS and CDR2 SASEGT. DNA for the CDR3: TGTGCCAGCAGTGAGGCAGGGGTCACTGAAGCTTTCTTT. It encodes CASSEAGVTEAFF.

J is TRBJ2-1 and V is TRBV21-1; the D call of TRBD2 is as the table states it, not checked on the DNA. TRBV21-1 is a known pseudogene. This CDR3 has 13 amino acids. The CDR3 loop reads CASSKALWNEQFF. The CDR3 nucleotides are TGTGCCAGCAGCAAAGCGCTATGGAATGAGCAGTTCTTC.

This chain uses TRBV10-3 with TRBJ2-7, with 7 bases aligning to TRBD2. The CDR3 sequence is 15 residues long. Germline V gene data show CDR1 as ENHRY and CDR2 as SYGVKD. V lost 4 bases, J lost 1 base, and 7 bases stayed unmatched. The DNA of the CDR3 is TGTGCCATCAGTGCAACTAGCGTGGGTTCCTACGAGCAGTACTTC. As protein: CAISATSVGSYEQYF.

The V call is TRBV2, the J call TRBJ2-1, with 12 bases identical to TRBD2. Germline V gives CDR1 SNHLY, CDR2 FYNNEI. The CDR3 length is 18 residues. Trimming at V came to 2 bases and at J to 0 bases, leaving 5 bases not matched to a gene. DNA for the CDR3: TGTGCCAGCAGTGAATCCCGACTAGCGGGAGACTCCTACAATGAGCAGTTCTTC. It translates to CASSESRLAGDSYNEQFF.

The chain links TRBV28 to TRBJ1-5; D possibly corresponds to TRBD1 (6 bases). This CDR3 region has 16 residues. The V gene's germline CDR1 is MDHEN and CDR2 SYDVKM. The V gene lost 2 bases and the J gene lost 3 bases, with 14 bases spanning the gap. For the CDR3, the DNA is TGTGCCAGCAGTTTACGTCGGGGGGCCGTCAATCAGCCCCAGCATTTT. As protein: CASSLRRGAVNQPQHF.

The J gene is TRBJ1-1, the V gene TRBV19; tentative D call: TRBD1 (6 bases). Germline lookup yields CDR1 LNHDA and CDR2 SQIVND (reference sequence). Trimming cost V 9 bases and J 4 bases, with 18 bases left between them. This CDR3 comprises 14 residues. The CDR3 sequence: CASPPAGVGTEAFF. Written as DNA, the CDR3 is TGTGCCAGCCCCCCGGCAGGGGTTGGCACTGAAGCTTTCTTT. Combining the CDR3 with reference TRBV19 and TRBJ1-1 gives the whole variable domain DGGITQSPKYLFRKEGQNVTLSCEQNLNHDAMYWYRQDPGQGLRLIYYSQIVNDFQKGDIAEGYSVSREKKESFPLTVTSAQKNPTAFYLCASPPAGVGTEAFFGQGTRLTVV.

V is TRBV28 and J is TRBJ1-5; tentatively, D is TRBD1 (5 bases). There are 15 residues in the CDR3. Trimming stripped 2 bases from V and 4 bases from J, with 12 bases between. The germline V gene encodes CDR1 MDHEN and CDR2 SYDVKM. The CDR3 region has the DNA TGTGCCAGCAGTTTACGTCAGGGCCCGAATCAGCCCCAGCATTTT. Translated: CASSLRQGPNQPQHF.

The rearrangement uses TRBV19 and TRBJ1-1; TRBD1 matches at 8 bases. Germline values: CDR1 LNHDA, CDR2 SQIVND (reference sequence). The length of the CDR3 is 14 residues. The J segment lost 4 bases and the V segment lost 8 bases, leaving 9 bases of the junction unmatched. The CDR3 region is CASLWSRGPTEAFF. The CDR3 nucleotides read TGTGCCAGTCTTTGGAGCAGGGGGCCCACTGAAGCTTTCTTT.

This clone showed up just once. This rearrangement joins TRBV5-1 to TRBJ2-1; 9 bases align to TRBD2. V dropped 4 bases and J dropped 9; count of bases not matched to a gene: 11. Germline assignment: CDR1 SGHRS and CDR2 YFSETQ. The CDR3 runs to 15 residues. The CDR3 is CASSQAGLASSEQFF. CDR3 nucleotides: TGCGCCAGCAGCCAAGCGGGACTAGCCTCGAGTGAGCAGTTCTTC. The full variable domain, in which reference TRBV5-1 and TRBJ2-1 provide the parts outside the CDR3, is KAGVTQTPRYLIKTRGQQVTLSCSPISGHRSVSWYQQTPGQGLQFLFEYFSETQRNKGNFPGRFSGRQFSNSRSEMNVSTLELGDSALYLCASSQAGLASSEQFFGPGTRLTVL.

There are a few counts of this clone. V and J are TRBV3-1 (or the pseudogene TRBV3-2) and TRBJ1-5; TRBD1 matches 10 bases. The CDR3 has 16 amino acids. Germline CDR1 is LGHDT and CDR2 is YNNKEL (reference sequence). J gave up 7 bases and V 5 bases, and 11 bases lay outside the gene matches. DNA of the CDR3: TGTGCCAGCAGCTCATCGACAGGGGGCCTGCGGCAGCCCCAGCATTTT. Translating gives CASSSSTGGLRQPQHF.

The chain combines TRBV5-6 with TRBJ1-2; weak D call: TRBD1 (5 bases). The germline V gene encodes CDR1 SGHDT and CDR2 YYEEEE. V shed 4 bases and J shed 4 bases, with 8 bases lying between them. The CDR3 consists of 12 residues. The CDR3 here is CASSGDFYGYTF. The CDR3 DNA follows: TGTGCCAGCAGCGGGGACTTCTATGGCTACACCTTC.